This T cell receptor beta chain originates from a study of cytomegalovirus exposure and HLA in healthy donors. The PCR contained 60 Vbeta and 13 Jbeta primers. The repertoire was sequenced with immunoSEQ multiplex PCR; TCRdb's copy has only in-frame clones and lacks some. The repertoire holds roughly 160,000 clones, with roughly four fifths as singletons. The TCR originated in a male donor in good health and CMV-seropositive. Material for sequencing was PBMCs.

CDR3 DNA: TGCGCCAGCAGCTTCCAGTTCGTGGACTATGGCTACACCTTC. This sequence encodes CASSFQFVDYGYTF. V and J are TRBV5-1 and TRBJ1-2; D gene uncertain. Germline V gene lookup returns CDR1 SGHRS and CDR2 YFSETQ. The V gene lost 2 bases and the J gene lost 3 bases, with 11 bases spanning the gap. This CDR3 has 14 residues. The complete variable domain, with remaining parts taken from reference TRBV5-1 and TRBJ1-2, reads KAGVTQTPRYLIKTRGQQVTLSCSPISGHRSVSWYQQTPGQGLQFLFEYFSETQRNKGNFPGRFSGRQFSNSRSEMNVSTLELGDSALYLCASSFQFVDYGYTFGSGTRLTVV.